This T cell receptor beta chain was retrieved from a study of a mutant IDH1 vaccine in newly diagnosed glioma. Generated by immunoSEQ multiplex PCR, the TCRdb table keeps only in-frame clones and is missing some. The data contain about 92,000 clones, 83% of them seen just once; the ten biggest clones take up approximately 7%. This CDR3 contains 13 residues. Germline-derived CDR1 and CDR2 are ENHRY and SYGVKD. For this clone: A read error may produce the germline difference seen at one junction end.

The sample's time point: baseline, week 1 (first vaccination visit). Treatment given: pre-vaccination baseline after standard-of-care therapy. The clonotype comes from a woman in her fifties or sixties with glioma. The sample was PBMCs, taken from a glioma patient treated with radiotherapy, temozolomide or both. V and J are TRBV10-3 and TRBJ2-3; a possible D gene is TRBD2 (6 bases). In DNA form, the CDR3 reads TGTGCCATCAGTGCCACCCCCTCTGGCGTAGCGGATTTT. It is translated as CAISATPSGVADF.